This T cell receptor beta chain came from a study of prognosis after radiotherapy for stage I lung cancer. Study overall: Each patient with non-small cell lung cancer was deemed medically inoperable. Study-wide points: A determination of whether the expanded TCR clones were tumor-specific was not made.

The study amplified the TCR beta CDR3 region from genomic DNA. This amplification was carried out by two rounds of multiplex PCR. First-round PCR employed TRBV- and TRBJ-specific primers for each gene. TCRdb passed the multiplex PCR reads through MiXCR, listing each CDR3 protein once. The sample consists of roughly 30,000 distinct CDR3 sequences, approximately 29% of them appearing once. A note on this clonotype: The antigen is unknown.

Germline CDR1 MDHEN, CDR2 SYDVKM. The CDR3 has 20 residues. V was pared by 5 bases and J by 0 bases, with 20 bases of the junction left unmatched. This sample comprised PBMCs, obtained before or after stereotactic body radiation therapy (not recorded which). This TCR was sampled from a donor at least 50 years old with non-small cell lung cancer. The chain couples TRBV28 to TRBJ2-3; TRBD2 matches 7 bases. The DNA for the CDR3 is TGTGCCAGCAGTCCTATCACCGGGACTAACAAACAAGGAAGCACAGATACGCAGTATTTT. Amino acids: CASSPITGTNKQGSTDTQYF. Variable domain in full (rest from reference TRBV28 and TRBJ2-3): DVKVTQSSRYLVKRTGEKVFLECVQDMDHENMFWYRQDPGLGLRLIYFSYDVKMKEKGDIPEGYSVSREKKERFSLILESASTNQTSMYLCASSPITGTNKQGSTDTQYFGPGTRLTVL.